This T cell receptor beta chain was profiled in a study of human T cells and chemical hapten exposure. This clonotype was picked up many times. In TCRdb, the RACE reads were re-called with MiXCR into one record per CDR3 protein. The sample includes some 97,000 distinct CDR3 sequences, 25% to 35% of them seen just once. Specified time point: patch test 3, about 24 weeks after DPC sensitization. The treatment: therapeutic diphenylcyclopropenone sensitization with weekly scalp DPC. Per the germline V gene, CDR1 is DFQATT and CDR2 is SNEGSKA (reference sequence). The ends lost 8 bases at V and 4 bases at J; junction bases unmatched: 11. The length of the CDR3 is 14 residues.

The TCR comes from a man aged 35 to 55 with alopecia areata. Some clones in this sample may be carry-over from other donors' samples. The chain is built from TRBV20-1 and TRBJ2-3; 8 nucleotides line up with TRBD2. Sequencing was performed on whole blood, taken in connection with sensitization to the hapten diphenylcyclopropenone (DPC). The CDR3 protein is CSTPGTSSSDTQYF. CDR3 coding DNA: TGCAGTACCCCCGGGACTAGTAGTTCAGATACGCAGTATTTT.